One sample yielded the 31 T cell receptor beta chains listed below, sequenced in a study of type 1 regulatory T cells. Their cognate antigens are unknown. TCRdb reprocessed the reads via MiXCR and lists one record per CDR3 protein. Of tens of thousands of distinct CDR3 sequences in the sample, 10% to 15% were seen once. The specimen was cultured non-Tr1 T cells, either the whole culture or a sorted T cell fraction (not recorded which). Every receptor here comes from a human donor in good health.

V and J are TRBV20-1 and TRBJ1-2; 8 bases agree with TRBD1. Germline CDR1 reads DFQATT; CDR2 reads SNEGSKA (reference sequence). The V gene end was trimmed by 0 bases and the J gene end by 4 bases; junction bases not matched to a gene: 4. CDR3 size: 14 residues. The CDR3 DNA reads TGCAGTGCTAGAGATGACAGGGGCGTCTATGGCTACACCTTC. This gives the protein CSARDDRGVYGYTF.

This clonotype came up many times. The rearrangement uses TRBV5-1 and TRBJ2-5, with TRBD2 identical over 10 bases. V was clipped by 6 bases and J by 5 bases; unmatched bases: 4. This CDR3 has 13 residues. Germline V lookup: CDR1 SGHRS, CDR2 YFSETQ. CDR3 residues: CASNSGRDETQYF. In nucleotides, the CDR3 is TGCGCCAGCAACAGCGGGAGGGATGAGACCCAGTACTTC.

The chain employs TRBV5-1 and TRBJ2-7; D is possibly TRBD2 (5 bases). The germline V gene encodes CDR1 SGHRS and CDR2 YFSETQ. This CDR3 has 14 residues. V was clipped by 2 bases and J by 2 bases, with 11 bases between them. In DNA form, the CDR3 reads TGCGCCAGCAGCTTTGGAGCGGATGCCTACGAGCAGTACTTC. It translates to CASSFGADAYEQYF. Together with reference TRBV5-1 and TRBJ2-7, the CDR3 gives the full variable domain: KAGVTQTPRYLIKTRGQQVTLSCSPISGHRSVSWYQQTPGQGLQFLFEYFSETQRNKGNFPGRFSGRQFSNSRSEMNVSTLELGDSALYLCASSFGADAYEQYFGPGTRLTVT.

This rearrangement joins TRBV18 to TRBJ2-2; D not resolved. This CDR3 region has 16 residues. Trimming left V 2 bases short and J 8 bases short, with 18 bases between. Germline lookup yields CDR1 KGHSH and CDR2 LQKENI. The DNA of the CDR3 is TGTGCCAGCTCACCAGAAGCGACCAGGCCGTCAGGGGAGCTGTTTTTT. As protein: CASSPEATRPSGELFF.

This clonotype was detected only a few times. The gene calls are TRBV28 and TRBJ2-2, with 10 nucleotides matching TRBD1. J gave up 6 bases and V 5 bases, and 9 bases lay outside the gene matches. Germline assignment: CDR1 MDHEN and CDR2 SYDVKM. The CDR3 has 16 amino acids. CDR3 sequence: CASSIRTGGVPGELFF. In nucleotides, the CDR3 is TGTGCCAGCAGTATCAGGACAGGGGGAGTCCCCGGGGAGCTGTTTTTT.

This clonotype appeared a few times. The chain links TRBV2 to TRBJ2-5; a possible D gene is TRBD2 (6 bases). This CDR3 has 14 residues. Trimming stripped 4 bases from V and 1 base from J, with 10 bases between. CDR1 is SNHLY, CDR2 FYNNEI, per germline. CDR3 sequence reads: CASSGRGFQETQYF. The CDR3, as DNA: TGTGCCAGCAGTGGTCGGGGGTTCCAAGAGACCCAGTACTTC.

The chain couples TRBV7-3 to TRBJ2-1, with 10 bases identical to TRBD1. Germline V CDR1 and CDR2: SGHTA, FQGTGA. V was pared by 6 bases and J by 4 bases, with 3 bases of the junction left unmatched. The CDR3 has 14 residues. In nucleotides, the CDR3 is TGTGCCAGCAGTCGGGGACAGGGGTACAATGAGCAGTTCTTC. Translated: CASSRGQGYNEQFF.

This clonotype came up many times. This chain links TRBV10-3 with TRBJ2-7; unclear D gene. The length of the CDR3 is 13 residues. V lost 2 bases and J lost 6, with 11 bases in between. CDR1 and CDR2 from the germline V gene are ENHRY and SYGVKD. DNA of the CDR3: TGTGCCATCAGTGAGGAGTACTTGGGCGAGCAGTACTTC. Protein product: CAISEEYLGEQYF.

The chain combines TRBV20-1 with TRBJ2-7, with D unresolved. Deletions cut 2 bases from V and 2 bases from J, with 16 bases between. Per the germline V gene, CDR1 is DFQATT and CDR2 is SNEGSKA (reference sequence). There are 15 residues in the CDR3. CDR3 bases: TGCAGTGCTAGATCTACTACTCAAAACCCCTACGAGCAGTACTTC. Protein product: CSARSTTQNPYEQYF.

This clonotype was seen more than once but under ten times. The chain joins TRBV12-3 or TRBV12-4 to TRBJ1-1; tentatively, D is TRBD1 (5 bases). The CDR3 sequence is 14 residues long. V lost 2 bases and J lost 4, with 11 bases in between. This chain's CDR3 is CASSLRGEGTEAFF. DNA of the CDR3: TGTGCCAGCAGTTTACGGGGGGAAGGCACTGAAGCTTTCTTT.

This clonotype has ten or more counts. The V and J genes are TRBV7-2 and TRBJ2-3; D may be TRBD1 (5 bases). The CDR3 sequence is 15 residues long. V was pared by 5 bases and J by 6 bases, with 18 bases between. Per the germline V gene, CDR1 is SGHTA and CDR2 is FQGNSA. The CDR3 nucleotides read TGTGCCAGCAGCCCCGCGAGCCTGGGGCTGGATACGCAGTATTTT. Amino acid sequence: CASSPASLGLDTQYF.

There are a few counts of this clonotype. The CDR3 coding sequence is TGTGCCAGCAGCGTGCAAAATGAGCAGTTCTTC. It encodes CASSVQNEQFF. The chain links TRBV9 to TRBJ2-1; D call uncertain. Trimming stripped 2 bases from V and 7 bases from J, with 4 bases between. Looked up from germline, CDR1 is SGDLS and CDR2 is YYNGEE. The CDR3 is made up of 11 amino acids.

With regard to this clonotype: A much larger clonotype is one base distant, so this may be a read error. The chain couples TRBV20-1 to TRBJ1-2; possibly TRBD1 for D (6 bases). The CDR3 loop spans 13 amino acids. Trimming pared 6 bases from V and 6 bases from J, leaving 17 bases between. Germline assignment: CDR1 DFQATT and CDR2 SNEGSKA (reference sequence). Here the CDR3 reads CSAYRAGEDGYTF. The DNA for the CDR3 is TGCAGTGCATATCGGGCAGGGGAGGATGGCTACACCTTC.

The chain employs TRBV27 and TRBJ2-2; no clear D gene. Per germline, CDR1 MNHEY and CDR2 SMNVEV (reference sequence). The V end was cut by 2 bases, the J end by 4 bases, with 5 bases between. The CDR3 length is 13 residues. CDR3 DNA: TGTGCCAGCAGTTTACGAGGCACCGGGGAGCTGTTTTTT. This encodes CASSLRGTGELFF.

This clonotype was observed a few times. The chain employs TRBV18 and TRBJ1-5, with 9 bases aligning to TRBD1. The length of the CDR3 is 19 residues. J lost 1 base, V lost 1 base, and 11 bases had no gene match. Germline V gives CDR1 KGHSH, CDR2 LQKENI. The CDR3 DNA reads as TGTGCCAGCTCACCACTCTCAGGGACAGGGCTAGGGAGCAATCAGCCCCAGCATTTT. Protein sequence: CASSPLSGTGLGSNQPQHF.

The table lists this clonotype with a few counts. The chain employs TRBV6-5 and TRBJ1-2; the D gene is possibly TRBD1 (5 bases). Looked up from germline, CDR1 is MNHEY and CDR2 is SVGAGI. V lost 8 bases, J lost 3 bases, and 16 bases lay in between. The CDR3 runs 14 residues. DNA of the CDR3: TGTGCCAGCCGAGCTCACGGGACGGACTATGGCTACACCTTC. The encoded protein is CASRAHGTDYGYTF.

The sample holds many counts of this clonotype. The chain recombines TRBV15 with TRBJ2-2; D gene ambiguous. V lost 0 bases, J lost 4 bases, and 6 bases lay in between. There are 14 residues in the CDR3. CDR1 LNHNV and CDR2 YYDKDF come from the germline V gene (reference sequence). CDR3 residues: CATSRDSGTGELFF. The CDR3 DNA reads as TGTGCCACCAGCAGAGATTCGGGCACCGGGGAGCTGTTTTTT.

This clonotype was observed many times. The rearrangement joins TRBV14 to TRBJ2-5; D is ambiguous. The V gene lost 1 base and the J gene lost 7 bases, with 13 bases spanning the gap. Germline V gene lookup returns CDR1 SGHDN and CDR2 FVKESK. This CDR3 has 14 amino acids. CDR3 sequence reads: CASSQGARSVTQYF. DNA of the CDR3: TGTGCCAGCAGCCAAGGTGCCCGTTCGGTGACCCAGTACTTC.

The sample holds many counts of this clonotype. The rearrangement links TRBV5-1 to TRBJ2-3; 11 bases are shared with TRBD2. V lost 4 bases, J lost 5 bases, and 6 bases stayed unmatched. The CDR3 is made up of 15 amino acids. Germline V lookup: CDR1 SGHRS, CDR2 YFSETQ. CDR3 bases: TGCGCCAGCAGCCTTAGCGGGAGGGCCGGAGATACGCAGTATTTT. This encodes CASSLSGRAGDTQYF.

This chain's CDR3 is CSARDLVSSNQPQHF. CDR3 DNA sequence: TGCAGTGCTAGAGATCTCGTTTCTAGCAATCAGCCCCAGCATTTT. The gene calls are TRBV20-1 and TRBJ1-5; D is unclear. V was clipped by 0 bases and J by 0 bases, with 9 bases between them. The CDR3 spans 15 residues. CDR1 is DFQATT, CDR2 SNEGSKA, per germline (reference sequence).

This clonotype appeared many times. This rearrangement joins TRBV2 to TRBJ2-5; D not certain. V shed 3 bases and J shed 4 bases, with 12 bases lying between them. The CDR3 is made up of 14 amino acids. Germline assignment: CDR1 SNHLY and CDR2 FYNNEI. CDR3 sequence: CASSDSWARETQYF. CDR3 nucleotides: TGTGCCAGCAGTGATTCGTGGGCCCGAGAGACCCAGTACTTC.

This clonotype was found many times. The rearrangement joins TRBV19 to TRBJ2-1; 8 bases are a match to TRBD2. The CDR3 has 16 amino acids. Per the germline V gene, CDR1 is LNHDA and CDR2 is SQIVND (reference sequence). J gave up 4 bases and V 3 bases, and 8 bases lay outside the gene matches. CDR3 residues: CASSIIEGLGYNEQFF. As DNA, the CDR3 is TGTGCCAGTAGTATTATAGAGGGACTAGGGTACAATGAGCAGTTCTTC.

The chain links TRBV7-2 to TRBJ2-7, with TRBD2 identical over 9 bases. The CDR3 has 15 residues. Per germline, CDR1 SGHTA and CDR2 FQGNSA. The V gene end was trimmed by 5 bases and the J gene end by 3 bases; junction bases not matched to a gene: 8. Here the CDR3 DNA reads TGTGCCAGCAGCGTTGCAGCGGGAGGAGACTACGAGCAGTACTTC. Encoded protein: CASSVAAGGDYEQYF.

The sample holds a few counts of this clonotype. This chain connects TRBV5-1 to TRBJ2-5, with a weak D call TRBD1 (7 bases). CDR1 and CDR2 (germline): SGHRS, YFSETQ. The V end was cut by 0 bases, the J end by 5 bases, with 17 bases between. CDR3 length equals 16 residues. The chain's CDR3 is CASSLGVTGSGETQYF. The CDR3 DNA follows: TGCGCCAGCAGCTTGGGAGTGACAGGGAGCGGGGAGACCCAGTACTTC.

Only a few counts were recorded for this clonotype. The chain is built from TRBV30 and TRBJ2-3; maybe TRBD2 (5 bases). Trimming removed 2 bases at V and 4 bases at J, with 10 bases between. The CDR3 sequence is 13 residues long. CDR1 and CDR2 from the germline V gene are GTSNPN and SVGIG (reference sequence). Here the CDR3 DNA reads TGTGCCTGGAGTCGTACTAGGGCAGATACGCAGTATTTT. It is translated as CAWSRTRADTQYF.

The V gene is TRBV5-5, the J gene TRBJ2-3; 10 nucleotides match TRBD1. The V gene's germline CDR1 is SGHKS and CDR2 YYEKEE (reference sequence). The junction had 6 bases not matched to a gene; V was cut back by 1 base and J by 4 bases. This CDR3 is 16 amino acids long. The CDR3: CASSLMTGGTPDTQYF. The CDR3 coding sequence is TGTGCCAGCAGCTTGATGACAGGGGGCACGCCAGATACGCAGTATTTT.

This clonotype was recorded at least ten times. The chain links TRBV20-1 to TRBJ2-2; D is uncertain. Germline V lookup: CDR1 DFQATT, CDR2 SNEGSKA (reference sequence). The CDR3 sequence is 12 residues long. V was trimmed by 4 bases and J by 6 bases, leaving 9 bases between them. The chain's CDR3 is CSATGFSGELFF. The CDR3 DNA reads TGCAGTGCTACCGGGTTTTCCGGGGAGCTGTTTTTT.

In this sample, this clonotype turned up many times. The CDR3 loop reads CASSTTGGSLNTEAFF. CDR3 sequence (DNA): TGTGCCAGCAGTACTACAGGAGGAAGCCTGAACACTGAAGCTTTCTTT. The chain links TRBV12-3 or TRBV12-4 to TRBJ1-1; weak D call: TRBD1 (5 bases). The CDR3 covers 16 residues. V dropped 5 bases and J dropped 0 bases, with 16 bases sitting between them.

This clonotype was observed many times. The V and J genes are TRBV20-1 and TRBJ2-7; a possible D gene is TRBD2 (7 bases). V gave up 6 bases and J gave up 0 bases, with 21 bases separating them. Per germline, CDR1 DFQATT and CDR2 SNEGSKA (reference sequence). The CDR3 is 16 residues long. Written as DNA, the CDR3 is TGCAGTGCCCGCTGGGGGGGCGGGGGACTCTCCTACGAGCAGTACTTC. As protein: CSARWGGGGLSYEQYF.

J is TRBJ2-2 and V is TRBV29-1, with D perhaps matching TRBD1 (6 bases). CDR1 SQVTM and CDR2 ANQGSEA come from the germline V gene. The CDR3 totals 14 residues. V dropped 7 bases and J dropped 0 bases, with 12 bases sitting between them. CDR3 in amino acids: CSAGQGTNTGELFF. The CDR3 bases are TGCAGCGCGGGGCAGGGGACGAACACCGGGGAGCTGTTTTTT.

The chain carries TRBV5-1 and TRBJ2-7; a possible D gene is TRBD1 (6 bases). This CDR3 comprises 15 residues. V lost 0 bases and J 2 bases, leaving 12 bases between the germline ends. Germline CDR1 and CDR2: SGHRS and YFSETQ. The CDR3 loop is CASSLVGTPPYEQYF. As DNA, the CDR3 is TGCGCCAGCAGCTTGGTGGGGACACCCCCCTACGAGCAGTACTTC.